These T cell receptor beta chains were read from a single sample in a study of T cells after yellow fever vaccination. MiXCR was run by TCRdb on the 5' RACE reads, yielding one entry per CDR3 protein. The data contain a few hundred thousand distinct CDR3 sequences, roughly 3.5% of them singletons. This specimen consisted of PBMCs, obtained on the day of the yellow fever booster vaccination. The receptor source for this set is a man aged 18-30 years who received the YFV17D yellow fever vaccine. CDR3s include the opening cysteine and the closing phenylalanine or tryptophan. The order of the fields is V gene, J gene, clone size, D gene, CDR3 DNA, CDR3 protein. The D gene is left open where the match is weak. Some rows have no size entry. The others give once, few or many, or a class for an expanded clone.

TRBV4-2,TRBJ2-1,many,TRBD2,TGTGCCAGCAGCCAAGAAGGCGGGGGGTACTACAATGAGCAGTTCTTC,CASSQEGGGYYNEQFF
TRBV5-1,TRBJ1-1,many,-,TGCGCCAGCAGCTTGGCCGGGACAAACACTGAAGCTTTCTTT,CASSLAGTNTEAFF
TRBV18,TRBJ2-5,few,-,TGTGCCAGCGACGACCAAGAGACCCAGTACTTC,CASDDQETQYF
TRBV6-2/TRBV6-3,TRBJ2-5,-,TRBD1,TGTGCCAGCAGTTACTCCTACCAGGACAGGAGGGAGACCCAGTACTTC,CASSYSYQDRRETQYF
TRBV19,TRBJ2-1,few,TRBD2,TGTGCCAGTAGTATAGTAGCGGGGCTCTACAATGAGCAGTTCTTC,CASSIVAGLYNEQFF
TRBV7-2,TRBJ2-3,few,TRBD2,TGTGCCAGCAGCCCCCAGTCGGCTAGCGGGTTCACAGATACGCAGTATTTT,CASSPQSASGFTDTQYF
TRBV5-1,TRBJ2-4,-,-,TGCGCCAGCAGCTTGGGTTACGGGGTTACCAAAAACATTCAGTACTTC,CASSLGYGVTKNIQYF
TRBV7-9,TRBJ2-7,many,-,TGTGCCAGCAACTTCGACCCGATGGGCGAGCAGTACTTC,CASNFDPMGEQYF
TRBV6-2/TRBV6-3,TRBJ1-1,many,-,TGTGCCAGCGCTTCGGGGGCAATGAACACTGAAGCTTTCTTT,CASASGAMNTEAFF
TRBV5-1,TRBJ1-3,many,-,TGCGCCAGCAGCTTACAGGAACACTCTGGAAACACCATATATTTT,CASSLQEHSGNTIYF
TRBV5-1,TRBJ2-5,-,-,TGCGCCAGCAGCTTGGTAGGGGGGGCAGCGCAAGAGACCCAGTACTTC,CASSLVGGAAQETQYF
TRBV5-1,TRBJ2-3,many,-,TGCGCCAGCAACATGGGGGGGCCCCCGGATACGCAGTATTTT,CASNMGGPPDTQYF
TRBV29-1,TRBJ1-1,few,-,TGCAGCGTTGCACCCGGAATCACTGAAGCTTTCTTT,CSVAPGITEAFF
TRBV11-2,TRBJ1-1,few,-,TGTGCCAGCAGTCTTAATAGCGTCCTGAACACTGAAGCTTTCTTT,CASSLNSVLNTEAFF
TRBV5-1,TRBJ2-1,few,TRBD2,TGCGCCAGCACCGCTAGCGGGGACTCCTACAATGAGCAGTTCTTC,CASTASGDSYNEQFF
TRBV6-5,TRBJ2-1,many,-,TGTGCCAGCAGTCCCCCACCCTACAGGGAGGATGAGCAGTTCTTC,CASSPPPYREDEQFF
TRBV29-1,TRBJ1-2,many,-,TGCAGCGTTATCGGCGAATTAGGCTACACCTTC,CSVIGELGYTF
TRBV9,TRBJ2-2,few,-,TGTGCCAGCAGCGTACGTACCGGGGAGCTGTTTTTT,CASSVRTGELFF
TRBV9,TRBJ2-3,few,-,TGTGCCAGCAGCCCGAACACGGTTTGGACAGATACGCAGTATTTT,CASSPNTVWTDTQYF
TRBV5-5,TRBJ2-1,many,TRBD2,TGTGCCAGCAGCTTGGTTCTCGGACTAGACTACAATGAGCAGTTCTTC,CASSLVLGLDYNEQFF
TRBV5-1,TRBJ1-2,-,TRBD1,TGCGCCAGCAGCGAAGGGACAGGGGGCCTCTATGGCTACACCTTC,CASSEGTGGLYGYTF
TRBV12-3/TRBV12-4,TRBJ2-2,few,TRBD1,TGTGCCAGCAGGGTGACAGGGGCATCGGGGGAGCTGTTTTTT,CASRVTGASGELFF
TRBV11-3,TRBJ2-5,many,TRBD2,TGTGCCAGCAGCCCGAGCGGGGTAAAGACCCAGTACTTC,CASSPSGVKTQYF
TRBV12-3/TRBV12-4,TRBJ1-5,many,TRBD1,TGTGCCAGCAGTCCACAGGGGAATAGCAATCAGCCCCAGCATTTT,CASSPQGNSNQPQHF
TRBV20-1,TRBJ1-2,-,-,TGCAGTGCTAGACAACCGCGAGAGAACTATGGCTACACCTTC,CSARQPRENYGYTF
TRBV20-1,TRBJ2-5,many,-,TGCAGTGCTAGAGACCTAGAATTGGGGACCCAGTACTTC,CSARDLELGTQYF
TRBV20-1,TRBJ1-5,many,-,TGCAGTGCTAGAGGCCCCGGGCAGGGCAATCAGCCCCAGCATTTT,CSARGPGQGNQPQHF
TRBV12-3/TRBV12-4,TRBJ1-1,few,TRBD1,TGTGCCAGCAGTTTGCTGGTGCCAGGGGGCGAAGGTTTCTTT,CASSLLVPGGEGFF
TRBV4-1,TRBJ1-4,few,-,TGCGCCAGCAGCCACGGACGGAACGCTGCAACTAATGAAAAACTGTTTTTT,CASSHGRNAATNEKLFF
TRBV5-6,TRBJ1-2,few,-,TGTGCCAGCAGTTACGGGCCGATCAACACCTTC,CASSYGPINTF
TRBV27,TRBJ2-3,many,-,TGTGCCAGCAGTTCGCTCGCGGGGTCCACAGATACGCAGTATTTT,CASSSLAGSTDTQYF
TRBV19,TRBJ2-3,-,TRBD2,TGTGCCTCGCGACGGAGCGGGGGGGCTGCAGATACGCAGTATTTT,CASRRSGGAADTQYF
TRBV25-1,TRBJ2-1,few,-,TGTGCCAGCAGTGAATATATTCAGGGGTATGAGCAGTTCTTC,CASSEYIQGYEQFF
TRBV29-1,TRBJ2-5,-,-,TGCAGCGTTGTCCCGGTGGAGACCCAGTACTTC,CSVVPVETQYF
TRBV5-4,TRBJ1-1,-,TRBD1,TGTGCCAGCAGCTTAGCACAGGGGGTCGCTGAAGCTTTCTTT,CASSLAQGVAEAFF
TRBV23-1,TRBJ2-4,many,-,TGCGCCAGCAGTAGGGCAGTAGCCAAAAACATTCAGTACTTC,CASSRAVAKNIQYF
TRBV28,TRBJ1-2,few,-,TGTGCCAGCAGTTTATACGGGGGCGCGGGGTTAAACTATGGCTACACCTTC,CASSLYGGAGLNYGYTF
TRBV4-2,TRBJ2-2,many,-,TGTGCCAGCAGCCAAGACAGGGTAGGCGCCGGGGAGCTGTTTTTT,CASSQDRVGAGELFF
TRBV28,TRBJ1-1,-,TRBD1,TGTGCCAGCAGCCTTGGGACAGGAGAGATGAACACTGAAGCTTTCTTT,CASSLGTGEMNTEAFF
TRBV7-2,TRBJ2-3,-,-,TGTGCCAGCAGCTTTCTGGGGGGCACAGATACGCAGTATTTT,CASSFLGGTDTQYF
TRBV5-1,TRBJ1-5,-,-,TGCGCCAGCAGCTTGGCCGGGGTAGGGGGTCAGCCCCAGCATTTT,CASSLAGVGGQPQHF
TRBV6-1,TRBJ2-5,few,TRBD1,TGTGCCAGCAGTGTTCATCCGGGACAGTTCCACGCGTTGGAGACCCAGTACTTC,CASSVHPGQFHALETQYF
TRBV6-6,TRBJ2-1,many,TRBD2,TGTGCCAGTGCGACTAGCGGGGGCATCGGGTACAATGAGCAGTTCTTC,CASATSGGIGYNEQFF
TRBV29-1,TRBJ2-3,many,-,TGCAGCGTTGAGGTTTTGGGGTTTGGCACAGATACGCAGTATTTT,CSVEVLGFGTDTQYF
TRBV29-1,TRBJ2-7,many,-,TGCAGCGTTGGGAACGGGGGTCACTCCTACGAGCAGTACTTC,CSVGNGGHSYEQYF
TRBV6-4,TRBJ1-5,-,-,TGTGCCAGCAGCGGGGAAGCAGGCAATCAGCCCCAGCATTTT,CASSGEAGNQPQHF
TRBV6-2/TRBV6-3,TRBJ2-2,many,TRBD2,TGTGCCAGCAGTTACTTGAGGACTAGGAGCGCCGGGGAGCTGTTTTTT,CASSYLRTRSAGELFF
TRBV10-2,TRBJ2-1,many,TRBD2,TGCGCCAGCAGGGAGGAGGCGGGGGACTACAATGAGCAGTTCTTC,CASREEAGDYNEQFF
TRBV12-3/TRBV12-4,TRBJ2-7,many,-,TGTGCCAGCACTCCCATGGGAAGGGATTACTCCTACGAGCAGTACTTC,CASTPMGRDYSYEQYF
TRBV7-2,TRBJ1-2,few,-,TGTGCCAGCAGCCGGGTCGGGAACTATGGCTACACCTTC,CASSRVGNYGYTF
TRBV7-9,TRBJ1-1,-,TRBD1,TGTGCCAGCAGCTCACAGGGGTTCGGGGGAACGGGGAACACTGAAGCTTTCTTT,CASSSQGFGGTGNTEAFF